This is a list of T cell receptor beta chains from one sample in a study of blood T cell repertoires in COVID-19. TCRdb's table, derived via immunoSEQ multiplex PCR, lists solely in-frame clones and lacks some. The repertoire holds about 310,000 clones, with around 87% as singletons. The sequencing sample was made of peripheral blood. These receptors all come from a woman between 50 and 59 years old who had recovered from COVID-19. CDR3s include the opening cysteine and the closing phenylalanine or tryptophan. D genes are given only for firm matches. Clone sizes are given selectively: once, few, many, or a class where the clone is expanded.

CDR3: CASSLHDGRERGYTF
DNA: TGTGCCAGCAGTCTCCACGACGGCCGCGAGAGGGGCTACACCTTC
J: TRBJ1-2
size: -
D: -
V: TRBV6-5

CDR3: CASSFGGPNTGELFF
DNA: TGCGCCAGCAGCTTCGGGGGTCCGAACACCGGGGAGCTGTTTTTT
J: TRBJ2-2
size: -
D: -
V: TRBV5-1

CDR3: CASSKKTELYRGGRNTIYF
DNA: TGTGCCAGCAGCAAAAAAACGGAATTGTACAGGGGGGGTAGAAACACCATATATTTT
J: TRBJ1-3
size: -
D: -
V: TRBV21-1

CDR3: CAWRSGRVNYGYTF
DNA: TGTGCCTGGAGGTCAGGGAGGGTTAACTATGGCTACACCTTC
J: TRBJ1-2
size: -
D: -
V: TRBV30

CDR3: CASTPGGSGTGELFF
DNA: TGTGCCAGCACCCCAGGGGGGAGCGGAACCGGGGAGCTGTTTTTT
J: TRBJ2-2
size: -
D: -
V: TRBV7-9

CDR3: CASSLVTYGYGYTF
DNA: TGTGCCAGCAGCTTAGTTACCTACGGCTATGGCTACACCTTC
J: TRBJ1-2
size: once
D: -
V: TRBV7-8

CDR3: CASSSYRSYEQYF
DNA: TGCGCCAGCAGTAGTTACCGGTCCTACGAGCAGTACTTC
J: TRBJ2-7
size: -
D: -
V: TRBV4-1

CDR3: CASSYVGALGYTF
DNA: TGTGCCAGCAGTTACGTGGGGGCGCTTGGCTACACCTTC
J: TRBJ1-2
size: -
D: -
V: TRBV6-2/TRBV6-3

CDR3: CASSLGGTGLRRGDTQYF
DNA: TGTGCCAGCAGCTTGGGCGGGACAGGCCTACGACGTGGAGATACGCAGTATTTT
J: TRBJ2-3
size: -
D: TRBD1
V: TRBV5-4

CDR3: CAISDGTGFEQYF
DNA: TGTGCCATCAGTGACGGGACAGGGTTCGAGCAGTACTTC
J: TRBJ2-7
size: -
D: TRBD1
V: TRBV10-3

CDR3: CSVPRSYGYGYTF
DNA: TGCAGCGTTCCCCGCTCCTATGGCTATGGCTACACCTTC
J: TRBJ1-2
size: -
D: -
V: TRBV29-1

CDR3: CASSGGRTTEAFF
DNA: TGTGCCAGCAGTGGAGGTAGGACCACTGAAGCTTTCTTT
J: TRBJ1-1
size: -
D: -
V: TRBV5-4

CDR3: CASSATPGLEGDTQYF
DNA: TGTGCCAGCAGCGCCACTCCCGGGCTAGAGGGAGATACGCAGTATTTT
J: TRBJ2-3
size: -
D: -
V: TRBV9

CDR3: CASSHLASSNTEAFF
DNA: TGTGCCAGCAGCCACCTGGCCTCCTCGAACACTGAAGCTTTCTTT
J: TRBJ1-1
size: -
D: -
V: TRBV3-1/TRBV3-2

CDR3: CATSRVESAYEQYF
DNA: TGTGCCACCAGCAGAGTGGAGTCGGCCTACGAGCAGTACTTC
J: TRBJ2-7
size: -
D: -
V: TRBV15

CDR3: CASSEGDTFVSPLHF
DNA: TGTGCCAGCAGTGAAGGCGACACGTTCGTTTCACCCCTCCACTTT
J: TRBJ1-6
size: -
D: -
V: TRBV25-1

CDR3: CASSPQGTENTEAFF
DNA: TGTGCCAGCAGCCCCCAGGGGACGGAGAACACTGAAGCTTTCTTT
J: TRBJ1-1
size: -
D: -
V: TRBV7-9

CDR3: CASSLRDRLQANYGYTF
DNA: TGTGCCAGCAGCTTAAGGGACAGGCTACAAGCTAACTATGGCTACACCTTC
J: TRBJ1-2
size: once
D: TRBD1
V: TRBV7-8

CDR3: CASSFSSGTSYEQYF
DNA: TGTGCCAGCAGTTTCTCTAGCGGGACCTCCTACGAGCAGTACTTC
J: TRBJ2-7
size: -
D: TRBD2
V: TRBV27

CDR3: CSVRQGPASYEQYF
DNA: TGCAGCGTTAGACAGGGGCCAGCGTCCTACGAGCAGTACTTC
J: TRBJ2-7
size: -
D: TRBD1
V: TRBV29-1

CDR3: CASSSGQGFYTEAFF
DNA: TGTGCCAGCAGCTCGGGACAGGGATTTTACACTGAAGCTTTCTTT
J: TRBJ1-1
size: -
D: TRBD1
V: TRBV5-6

CDR3: CASSLIRDNYGYTF
DNA: TGTGCCAGCAGTTTAATCAGGGATAACTATGGCTACACCTTC
J: TRBJ1-2
size: -
D: -
V: TRBV28

CDR3: CASSLAGGPGNEQFF
DNA: TGTGCCAGCAGTTTAGCGGGAGGGCCCGGGAATGAGCAGTTCTTC
J: TRBJ2-1
size: once
D: TRBD2
V: TRBV2

CDR3: CASSGSGARAEAFF
DNA: TGTGCCAGTAGTGGGTCAGGGGCACGGGCTGAAGCTTTCTTT
J: TRBJ1-1
size: -
D: -
V: TRBV19

CDR3: CASSLRLAGDEQFF
DNA: TGCGCCAGCAGCTTAAGGCTAGCGGGAGATGAGCAGTTCTTC
J: TRBJ2-1
size: -
D: TRBD2
V: TRBV5-1

CDR3: CASSLLNEQFF
DNA: TGTGCCAGTAGTCTATTAAATGAGCAGTTCTTC
J: TRBJ2-1
size: -
D: -
V: TRBV19

CDR3: CATSRDLGPQNTGELFF
DNA: TGTGCCACCAGCAGAGATCTGGGCCCCCAGAACACCGGGGAGCTGTTTTTT
J: TRBJ2-2
size: -
D: -
V: TRBV15

CDR3: CASSSTGTSVPETQYF
DNA: TGTGCCAGCAGCTCTACCGGGACTAGCGTTCCTGAGACCCAGTACTTC
J: TRBJ2-5
size: once
D: TRBD2
V: TRBV5-6

CDR3: CATSDPRGPTSGRANEQFF
DNA: TGTGCCACCAGTGATCCAAGGGGTCCGACTAGCGGGAGGGCGAATGAGCAGTTCTTC
J: TRBJ2-1
size: -
D: TRBD2
V: TRBV24-1

CDR3: CASSQGQTGGWGEQYF
DNA: TGTGCCAGCAGCCAAGGGCAGACAGGGGGCTGGGGCGAGCAGTACTTC
J: TRBJ2-7
size: once
D: TRBD1
V: TRBV3-1/TRBV3-2

CDR3: CASSTLQGTDTQYF
DNA: TGTGCCAGCTCGACCCTCCAGGGCACAGATACGCAGTATTTT
J: TRBJ2-3
size: once
D: -
V: TRBV18

CDR3: CASSFRGSISSTDTQYF
DNA: TGTGCCAGCAGCTTCCGCGGGAGTATCTCTAGCACAGATACGCAGTATTTT
J: TRBJ2-3
size: once
D: TRBD2
V: TRBV5-8

CDR3: CASRAKNANTGELFF
DNA: TGCGCCAGCAGGGCAAAGAACGCGAACACCGGGGAGCTGTTTTTT
J: TRBJ2-2
size: -
D: -
V: TRBV10-2

CDR3: CASSPGTGNYGYTF
DNA: TGTGCCAGCTCGCCCGGGACAGGGAACTATGGCTACACCTTC
J: TRBJ1-2
size: -
D: TRBD1
V: TRBV18

CDR3: CASSHTRLEPRTDTQYF
DNA: TGTGCCAGCAGCCACACCCGACTAGAACCTCGCACAGATACGCAGTATTTT
J: TRBJ2-3
size: -
D: -
V: TRBV2

CDR3: CASSGKGVVGGKETQYF
DNA: TGTGCCAGCAGCGGAAAAGGTGTCGTGGGGGGAAAAGAGACCCAGTACTTC
J: TRBJ2-5
size: -
D: -
V: TRBV7-6